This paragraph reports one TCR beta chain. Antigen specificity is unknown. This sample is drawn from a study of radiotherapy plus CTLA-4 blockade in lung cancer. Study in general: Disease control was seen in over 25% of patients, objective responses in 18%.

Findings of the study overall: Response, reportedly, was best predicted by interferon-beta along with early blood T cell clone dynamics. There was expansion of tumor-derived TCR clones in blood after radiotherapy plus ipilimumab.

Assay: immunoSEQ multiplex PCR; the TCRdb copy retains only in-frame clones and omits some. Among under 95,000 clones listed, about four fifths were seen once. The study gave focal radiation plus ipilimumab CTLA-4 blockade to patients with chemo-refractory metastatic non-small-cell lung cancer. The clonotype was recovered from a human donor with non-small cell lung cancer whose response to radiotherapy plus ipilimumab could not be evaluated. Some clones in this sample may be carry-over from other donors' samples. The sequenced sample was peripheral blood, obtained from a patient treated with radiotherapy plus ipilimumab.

CDR3 protein: CASSSQGRATEAFF. CDR3 DNA: TGTGCCAGTAGTTCTCAGGGAAGGGCCACTGAAGCTTTCTTT. The chain joins TRBV19 to TRBJ1-1, with D possibly being TRBD1 (5 bases). Germline assignment: CDR1 LNHDA and CDR2 SQIVND (reference sequence). Trimming shortened V by 5 bases and J by 4 bases, and 14 bases separated the two germline ends. The CDR3 spans 14 residues.